A single T cell receptor beta chain is shown here with its context. PCR was performed using 60 Vbeta and 13 Jbeta primers. The assay was immunoSEQ multiplex PCR, and TCRdb's table has in-frame clones only and misses some. The data contain approximately 69,000 clones, around 76% of them singletons. The data were obtained in a study of cytomegalovirus exposure and HLA in healthy donors. The CDR3 is 14 residues long. Trimming took 4 bases from V and 3 from J, leaving 12 bases between them. Per the germline V gene, CDR1 is LNHNV and CDR2 is YYDKDF (reference sequence). The chain recombines TRBV15 with TRBJ1-1; maybe TRBD1 (5 bases). Sequencing was carried out using PBMCs. This TCR was sampled from a woman in her 30s in good health and CMV-seropositive. CDR3 loop: CATSTGHGDTEAFF. CDR3 bases: TGTGCCACCAGCACTGGACACGGAGACACTGAAGCTTTCTTT.